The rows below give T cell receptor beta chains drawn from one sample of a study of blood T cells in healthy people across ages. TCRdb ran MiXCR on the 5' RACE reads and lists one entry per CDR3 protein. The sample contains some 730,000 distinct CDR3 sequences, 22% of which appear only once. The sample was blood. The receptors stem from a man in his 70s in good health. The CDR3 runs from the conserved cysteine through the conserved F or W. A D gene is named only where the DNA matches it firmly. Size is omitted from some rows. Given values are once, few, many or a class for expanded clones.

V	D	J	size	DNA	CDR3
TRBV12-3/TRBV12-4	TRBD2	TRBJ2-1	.	TGTGCCAGCAGTTTTAAGCGGGAGGCGGTCTACAATGAGCAGTTCTTC	CASSFKREAVYNEQFF
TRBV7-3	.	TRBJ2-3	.	TGTGCCAGCAGCTTAGGGGCTAGCGCTAAGGATACGCAGTATTTT	CASSLGASAKDTQYF
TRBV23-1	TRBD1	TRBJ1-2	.	TGCGCCAGCAGTCCGCCACCCGGGACAGGGCAGATTGGTGACTATGGCTACACCTTC	CASSPPPGTGQIGDYGYTF
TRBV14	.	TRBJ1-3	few	TGTGCCAGCAGCCGAACAGGGCTTGGAAACACCATATATTTT	CASSRTGLGNTIYF
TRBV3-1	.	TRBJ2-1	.	TGTGCCAGCAGCCAAGGAGGGGGTACCAATGAGCAGTTCTTC	CASSQGGGTNEQFF
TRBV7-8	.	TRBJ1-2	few	TGTGCCAGCAGCTTAGACGTTTGGGTAGGATTCTATGGCTACACCTTC	CASSLDVWVGFYGYTF
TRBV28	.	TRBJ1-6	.	TGTGCCAGCAGTCCCCGGACTGGGGGAAATTCACCCCTCCACTTT	CASSPRTGGNSPLHF
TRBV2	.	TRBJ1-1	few	TGTGCCAGCCGCAATATTCAGGGACCCACTGAAGCTTTCTTT	CASRNIQGPTEAFF
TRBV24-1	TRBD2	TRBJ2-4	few	TGTGCCACCAGTCCTGGGGGGGGAGAAGAACGAAACATTCAGTACTTC	CATSPGGGEERNIQYF
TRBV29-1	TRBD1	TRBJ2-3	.	TGCAGCGTCGCACGACGCGGGGGACAGGGGGCCCCAGATACGCAGTATTTT	CSVARRGGQGAPDTQYF
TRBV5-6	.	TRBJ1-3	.	TGTGCCAGCAGCTTGGTGCCCTACTCTGGAAACACCATATATTTT	CASSLVPYSGNTIYF
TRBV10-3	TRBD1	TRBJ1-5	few	TGTGCCATCAGGGACAGGGAGAATCAGCCCCAGCATTTT	CAIRDRENQPQHF
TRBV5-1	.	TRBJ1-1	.	TGCGGCAGCAGCTCGGACACTGAAGCTTTCTTT	CGSSSDTEAFF
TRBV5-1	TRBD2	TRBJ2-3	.	TGCGCCAGCAGTTCTTGGCCGGGAGGGACTAGCGGGATCTCTAGCACAGATACGCAGTATTTT	CASSSWPGGTSGISSTDTQYF
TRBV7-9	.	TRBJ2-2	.	TGTGCCAGCAGCGCGACTAGAGCGTTCGCGAACACCGGGGAGCTGTTTTTT	CASSATRAFANTGELFF
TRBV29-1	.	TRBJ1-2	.	TGCAGCGTTGAGGGTATCTGGGGTAATGGCTACACCTTC	CSVEGIWGNGYTF
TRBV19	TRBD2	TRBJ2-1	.	TGTGCCAGTTCGACTAGCGGGAGGTTAAATGAGCAGTTCTTC	CASSTSGRLNEQFF
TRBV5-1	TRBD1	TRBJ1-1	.	TGCGCCAGCAGCCCGTCCCGGGACAGGAACACTGAAGCTTTCTTT	CASSPSRDRNTEAFF
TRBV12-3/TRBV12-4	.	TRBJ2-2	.	TGTGCCAGCCTGGCGGGATTGAACACCGGGGAGCTGTTTTTT	CASLAGLNTGELFF
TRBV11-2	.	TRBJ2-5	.	TGTGCCAGCAGCTTAGGTATCAGTTCAGAAGAGACCCAGTACTTC	CASSLGISSEETQYF
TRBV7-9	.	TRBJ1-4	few	TGTGCCAGCAGCTCGCCGGGGCAAGCAACTAATGAAAAACTGTTTTTT	CASSSPGQATNEKLFF
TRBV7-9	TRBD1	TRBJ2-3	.	TGTGCCAGCAGCCCGGACAGGACACTCACAGATACGCAGTATTTT	CASSPDRTLTDTQYF
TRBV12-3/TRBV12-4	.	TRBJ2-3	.	TGTGCCAGCAGTTTAAGGCAGAAGGCCACAGATACGCAGTATTTT	CASSLRQKATDTQYF
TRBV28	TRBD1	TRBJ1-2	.	TGTGCCAGCAGTTTCCCGACAGGGGGCGTGGGCTACACCTTC	CASSFPTGGVGYTF
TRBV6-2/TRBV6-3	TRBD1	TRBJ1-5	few	TGTGCCAGCAGTTACGCAGGGGGCCCCTCGCGGCCCCAGCATTTT	CASSYAGGPSRPQHF
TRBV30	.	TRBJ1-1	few	TGTGCCTGGAGTCCCCCTAATAACAGGGCTCACCGCAATGAAGCTTTCTTT	CAWSPPNNRAHRNEAFF
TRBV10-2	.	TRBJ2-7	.	TGCGCCAGCAGTGAGACGTCGGGGTACTCCTACGAGCAGTACTTC	CASSETSGYSYEQYF
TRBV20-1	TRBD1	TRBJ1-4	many	TGCAGTGCTAGTCCGCCAGGGGGACTTAATGAAAAACTGTTTTTT	CSASPPGGLNEKLFF
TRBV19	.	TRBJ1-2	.	TGTGCCAGTAGTATAGATCTATCGTCGTATGGCTACACCTTC	CASSIDLSSYGYTF
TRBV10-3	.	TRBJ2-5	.	TGTGCCATCAGTGAGTCGATTGGGCTCGGGGACCAGACCCAGTACTTC	CAISESIGLGDQTQYF
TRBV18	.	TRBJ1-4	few	TGTGCCAGCTCACCACTGGGACGGACAACTAATGAAAAACTGTTTTTT	CASSPLGRTTNEKLFF
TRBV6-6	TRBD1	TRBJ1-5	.	TGTGCCAGCAGTTACCCCGGGACAGCCAACAATCAGCCCCAGCATTTT	CASSYPGTANNQPQHF
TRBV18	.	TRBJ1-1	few	TGTGCCAGCTCAAGCGGGCGGGGGGCGCGTACTGAAGCTTTCTTT	CASSSGRGARTEAFF
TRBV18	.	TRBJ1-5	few	TGTGCCAGCTCACCACCGTCTAGCCCAGGGTCTAATCAGCCCCAGCATTTT	CASSPPSSPGSNQPQHF
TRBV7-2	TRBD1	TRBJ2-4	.	TGTGCCAGCAGCCCACCGGGACAGGCTTACCAGTACTTC	CASSPPGQAYQYF
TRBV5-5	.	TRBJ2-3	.	TGTGCCAGCACCAGGGATTTCACAGATACGCAGTATTTT	CASTRDFTDTQYF
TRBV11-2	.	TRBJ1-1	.	TGTGCCAGCAGCTTATCAGGGTGGACTGAAGCTTTCTTT	CASSLSGWTEAFF
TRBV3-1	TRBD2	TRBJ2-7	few	TGTGCCAGCAGTCATAGCGGGGGGGCCTCCTACGAGCAGTACTTC	CASSHSGGASYEQYF
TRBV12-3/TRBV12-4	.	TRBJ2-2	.	TGTGCCAGCAACTACAGGGTATCCGGGGAGCTGTTTTTT	CASNYRVSGELFF
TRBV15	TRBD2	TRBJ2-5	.	TGTGCCACCAGCAGACCGAGCGGGGGGGACCAAGAGACCCAGTACTTC	CATSRPSGGDQETQYF
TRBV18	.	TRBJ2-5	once	TGTGCCAGCTCTGAGGCAGGACCTCAAGAGACCCAGTACTTC	CASSEAGPQETQYF
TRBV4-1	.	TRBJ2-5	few	TGCGCCAGCAGCCAAGAATCCTCGTATGCGGGGACCCAGTACTTC	CASSQESSYAGTQYF
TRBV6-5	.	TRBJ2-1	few	TGTGCCAGCAGCCTCCGGTCAGCCTACAATGAGCAGTTCTTC	CASSLRSAYNEQFF
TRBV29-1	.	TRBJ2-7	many	TGCAGCGTTGAAGTTGGAGCATACGAGCAGTACTTC	CSVEVGAYEQYF
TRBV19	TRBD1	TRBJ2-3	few	TGTGCCAGTAGTACAGGGACAGGGGCTGGGGATACGCAGTATTTT	CASSTGTGAGDTQYF
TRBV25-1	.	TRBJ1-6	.	TGTGCCAGCAGCCCAAGGGGGAGGGGAGAGTCACCCCTCCACTTT	CASSPRGRGESPLHF
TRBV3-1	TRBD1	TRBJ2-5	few	TGTGCCAGCAGCCAAGCCCGAATAGGACAGGGTGGTGAGCAGTACTTC	CASSQARIGQGGEQYF
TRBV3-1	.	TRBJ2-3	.	TGTGCCAGCGGGGACAAAGACGGGGATACGCAGTATTTT	CASGDKDGDTQYF
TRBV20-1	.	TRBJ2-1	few	TGCAGCTCCAAGCCCTGGTCCTACAATGAGCAGTTCTTC	CSSKPWSYNEQFF
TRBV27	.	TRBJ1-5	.	TGTGCCAGCAGTTTGGGGAAATTTAGCAATCAGCCCCAGCATTTT	CASSLGKFSNQPQHF
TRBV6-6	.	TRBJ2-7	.	TGTGCCAGCAGTTACAAGAAGGGCGGAGGGGGAGATGAGCAGTACTTC	CASSYKKGGGGDEQYF
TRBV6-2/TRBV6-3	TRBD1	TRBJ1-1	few	TGTGCCAGCACCGAACACCGGGACAGGGGGCAGAGAGGCACTGAAGCTTTCTTT	CASTEHRDRGQRGTEAFF
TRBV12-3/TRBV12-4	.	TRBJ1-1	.	TGTGCCAGCAGTCTCTTGGTCACTGAAGCTTTCTTT	CASSLLVTEAFF
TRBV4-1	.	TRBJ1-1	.	TGCGCCAGCAGCGTAGGGGCAAGTCAGGGGAGTGAAGCTTTCTTT	CASSVGASQGSEAFF